The 3 T cell receptor beta chains presented below share a single source sample, sequenced in a study of blood T cell repertoires in COVID-19. Clones were read by immunoSEQ multiplex PCR, and TCRdb kept only the in-frame ones, dropping some. The profile shows roughly 200,000 clones, more than 75% of them singletons. The material sequenced was peripheral blood. These receptors were obtained from a person aged 65 to 85 with COVID-19, enrolled during active disease.

The chain carries TRBV5-5 and TRBJ2-7, with 9 bases aligning to TRBD1. Germline loops: CDR1 SGHKS, CDR2 YYEKEE (reference sequence). Trimming took 0 bases from V and 0 from J; bases not matched to a gene: 4. The CDR3 consists of 16 residues. CDR3 sequence (DNA): TGTGCCAGCAGCTTGGATTGGACAGGGGCCTCCTACGAGCAGTACTTC. It yields the protein CASSLDWTGASYEQYF.

The chain uses TRBV10-3 and TRBJ2-3; 8 bases fit TRBD2. Germline CDR1 and CDR2: ENHRY and SYGVKD. The CDR3 consists of 19 residues. V shed 6 bases, J shed 3 bases, and the junction held 20 bases outside the gene matches. CDR3 coding DNA: TGTGCCATCAGATATAGTCTGTCGGGGGGGCAGTTTTTAACAGATACGCAGTATTTT. This sequence encodes CAIRYSLSGGQFLTDTQYF.

This rearrangement joins TRBV7-2 to TRBJ2-1; D is unclear. The germline V and J ends were trimmed by 5 bases and 10 bases, with 12 bases remaining between them. This CDR3 is built from 12 residues. Germline CDR1 is SGHTA and CDR2 is FQGNSA. Here the CDR3 reads CASSPPSGEQFF. The CDR3 DNA reads as TGTGCCAGCAGCCCCCCTAGTGGGGAGCAGTTCTTC.